Listed here is a single TCR beta chain. These data are taken from a study of cytomegalovirus exposure and HLA in healthy donors. 13 Jbeta primers and 60 Vbeta primers were used for the PCR. Here immunoSEQ multiplex PCR was the method, and the copy in TCRdb shows in-frame clones only, minus some. The repertoire consists of fewer than 140,000 clones, with roughly 80% occurring once and the leading ten covering 3.6%. The CDR3 is 13 amino acids. Germline-derived CDR1 and CDR2 are GTSNPN and SVGIG (reference sequence). The germline V and J ends were trimmed by 3 bases and 0 bases, with 8 bases remaining between them.

This TCR came from a man in his fifties or sixties in good health and CMV-seronegative. Specimen: PBMCs. The rearrangement links TRBV30 to TRBJ1-1, with D hard to call. CDR3 bases: TGTGCCTGGAGGTGGGAGGTGAACACTGAAGCTTTCTTT. It encodes CAWRWEVNTEAFF.